Detailed here is one TCR beta chain. What it binds is not known. This sample is drawn from a study of OX40 agonist ivuxolimab in advanced cancers. Looking at the study overall: As their treatment, patients were administered ivuxolimab, an agonistic anti-OX40 (CD134) antibody. A male proportion of about 80% was recorded, with mean age roughly 60 years and range about 23 to 90. Regarding the study as a whole: On average, CD8+ T cells had more expanded clones than CD4+.

Clones were sequenced by immunoSEQ multiplex PCR, and TCRdb holds only the in-frame ones, with some missing. The sample has 74,000 or so clones, about 88% seen once. The CDR3 is 18 amino acids. CDR1 MGHRA and CDR2 YSYEKL come from the germline V gene. V was clipped by 2 bases and J by 7 bases, with 27 bases between them. The source was CD4+ or CD8+ T cells sorted from blood, collected in a trial of the OX40 agonist ivuxolimab. The chain employs TRBV4-1 and TRBJ2-7; possibly TRBD1 for D (5 bases). This clonotype was obtained from an adult with an advanced solid tumor such as melanoma, head and neck, liver or kidney cancer. The CDR3 DNA follows: TGCGCCAGCAGCCAATCCCCCCCCCGGCCAGGGCATGGTGAAGAGCAGTACTTC. Its protein is CASSQSPPRPGHGEEQYF.